This TCR beta chain was sequenced during a study of technical replicates of blood from a few donors. The V gene end was trimmed by 3 bases and the J gene end by 2 bases; junction bases not matched to a gene: 14. Germline V gene sequence: CDR1 GTSNPN, CDR2 SVGIG (reference sequence). The CDR3 is made up of 18 amino acids. Libraries were prepared by immunoSEQ multiplex PCR; TCRdb keeps only in-frame clonotypes and omits some of them. The sample lists about 75,000 clones; 97% were seen once. The rearrangement links TRBV30 to TRBJ1-5; 9 positions match TRBD1. Sequenced sample: T cells isolated from PBMCs. The TCR originated in a human donor in good health. This chain's CDR3 is CAWSATGQGIGGNQPQHF. CDR3 nucleotide sequence: TGTGCCTGGAGCGCAACGGGACAGGGTATCGGCGGCAATCAGCCCCAGCATTTT.